This TCR beta chain emerged from a study of neurological immune-mediated disorders (dated by TCRdb to the late 2010s). For the wider study: Peripheral blood TCR-beta repertoires from patients with HTLV-I-associated myelopathy (HAM/TSP), patients with multiple sclerosis, and healthy controls were compared in the study using UMI-based sequencing. Longitudinal samples, technical triplicates and paired sorted CD4+ and CD8+ T-cell subsets, alongside PBMC samples, were included among the approximately 98 TCR-beta libraries. The cohort included 60 to 75 subjects: approximately 15 with HAM/TSP, approximately 34 with multiple sclerosis, and approximately 20 healthy controls.

Healthy controls were blood bank volunteers in Maryland, USA. For the unsorted PBMC libraries, 2 million PBMCs were stored in RNAlater at -80 degrees C until RNA extraction and were used to generate the libraries. PBMCs were separated from peripheral blood using Ficoll-Hypaque density gradient centrifugation and then cryopreserved in liquid nitrogen. cDNA was synthesized by template-switch 5'RACE using a primer with a 10-nucleotide random unique molecular identifier that tagged each TCR transcript. Every sequencing run covered 15-18 subjects and yielded more than 160 million TCR-beta sequences. The RNeasy kit was used for extraction of total RNA. The KAPA Real-time Library Amplification kit was used to amplify TCR-beta VDJ regions with primers for the TCR constant region and the 5'RACE anchor. Sample indexes and Illumina adaptors were added in a first PCR, and a second PCR then increased library yield. The roughly 650 bp TCR product was size-selected on a 2% E-gel SizeSelection system after Ampure bead purification. Before pooling, library quality was checked on a Bioanalyzer, concentration was measured with Qubit, and libraries were quantified with the Kapa Library Quantification kit. Paired-end 2 x 150 bp sequencing of the libraries was performed on an Illumina HiSeq 2500. To increase sequence diversity, roughly 23-30% phiX was spiked into each library pool. As for how the authors treated the data: The quality-filtered reads were processed with the UMI-based MiGEC pipeline, whose error correction step removed more than 80% of the raw TCR sequences. VDJ genes were aligned to IMGT germline references, and clonotypes were defined by unique CDR3 amino acid sequence plus V-J genes. Clonal expansion, Shannon diversity and CDR3 relatedness were evaluated with VDJtools (CalcPairwiseDistances, ClusterSamples), while phylogenetic trees were built in CLCbio workbench. Expanded clones were defined as having at least 8 unique UMIs, based on coefficient-of-variation modelling across technical triplicates. TCRdb ran its own pipeline on the public reads, namely fastp trimming at Q25 and MiXCR clone calling, and kept in-frame beta chains. Duplicate CDR3 protein sequences are folded into a single record with the most common DNA and genes. The V and J calls and clone size are TCRdb's, not the authors'. The sample table shows tens of thousands of distinct CDR3 sequences, and 10% to 15% are seen once. The leading ten clones occupy 0.95% to 1.5% of the sample.

What the authors observed across the whole study: TCR clonal expansion was highest in HAM/TSP patients and lowest in MS patients, with MS patients falling below even healthy controls. No identical CDR3 amino acid sequences were shared among expanded clones across subjects, suggesting private TCR-beta repertoires in all groups.

This clonotype has ten or more counts. The specificity of this receptor is unknown. No much larger clone is present one base from it, and per-base qualities are unavailable. Trimming takes 4 bases from V and 12 bases from J, and the germline ends sit 26 bases apart. CDR1 and CDR2 are drawn from the germline V gene: SGDLS, YYNGEE. The CDR3 runs 16 amino acids, cysteine and phenylalanine included. Here the CDR3 DNA is all that survives: 48 bases in frame from base 1. Recombination joined TRBV9 with TRBJ2-1, with TRBD1 as a weak D call on 6 bases. Sequenced material: PBMCs. The sequence came from a female donor in good health. The CDR3 protein: CASSPPGQGLISVQFF. The DNA is TGTGCCAGCAGCCCACCCGGTCAGGGGCTCATATCGGTGCAGTTCTTC.